The 4 T cell receptor beta chains in this list originate from one sample, sequenced in a study of blood T cell repertoires in COVID-19 (dated by TCRdb to about 2020). The library came from the immunoSEQ multiplex PCR assay. The table was pulled from immuneACCESS by TCRdb, which kept in-frame rearrangements only. Such tables lose some clones; where checked, under half of the loss comes from unresolved V genes, and the rest has no known cause. The sample contains under 250,000 clones, about four fifths of them found a single time. In total, the top ten clones hold around 3.5% of the sample. The material sequenced was peripheral blood. These TCRs come from a young woman with acute or convalescent COVID-19.

V gene TRBV6-2 or TRBV6-3 combines with J gene TRBJ2-7, with 7 positions matching TRBD2. Germline V gene sequence: CDR1 MNHEY, CDR2 SVGEGT. With V trimmed by 5 bases and J by 3 bases, 7 bases remained unmatched. The CDR3 is made up of 14 amino acids. CDR3 in DNA: TGTGCCAGCAGTCCCCGGGACTATAACTACGAGCAGTACTTC. This translates into CASSPRDYNYEQYF.

V gene TRBV2 combines with J gene TRBJ1-2, with 10 bases identical to TRBD1. V gave up 6 bases and J gave up 8 bases; unmatched junction bases: 6. Germline CDR1 is SNHLY and CDR2 is FYNNEI. The CDR3 has 13 residues. This CDR3 is CASRGGTGDGYTF. The CDR3 bases are TGTGCCAGCAGGGGGGGGACAGGGGACGGCTACACCTTC. Drawing the rest from reference TRBV2 and TRBJ1-2, the complete variable domain is EPEVTQTPSHQVTQMGQEVILRCVPISNHLYFYWYRQILGQKVEFLVSFYNNEISEKSEIFDDQFSVERPDGSNFTLKIRSTKLEDSAMYFCASRGGTGDGYTFGSGTRLTVV.

The chain uses TRBV6-2 or TRBV6-3 and TRBJ1-2, with D possibly TRBD1 on 6 matching bases. The V end was cut by 5 bases, the J end by 4 bases, with 14 bases between. This CDR3 comprises 14 residues. From germline, CDR1 is MNHEY and CDR2 SVGEGT. CDR3 protein: CASSPRTDFYGYTF. CDR3 nucleotide sequence: TGTGCCAGCAGTCCCCGGACAGATTTCTATGGCTACACCTTC.

J is TRBJ2-2 and V is TRBV27; D call uncertain. CDR3 length: 13 amino acids. V was pared by 5 bases and J by 5 bases, with 9 bases between. The V gene's germline CDR1 is MNHEY and CDR2 SMNVEV (reference sequence). CDR3 sequence reads: CASSLRRTGELFF. The CDR3 DNA sequence: TGTGCCAGCAGTCTCCGGCGGACCGGGGAGCTGTTTTTT.